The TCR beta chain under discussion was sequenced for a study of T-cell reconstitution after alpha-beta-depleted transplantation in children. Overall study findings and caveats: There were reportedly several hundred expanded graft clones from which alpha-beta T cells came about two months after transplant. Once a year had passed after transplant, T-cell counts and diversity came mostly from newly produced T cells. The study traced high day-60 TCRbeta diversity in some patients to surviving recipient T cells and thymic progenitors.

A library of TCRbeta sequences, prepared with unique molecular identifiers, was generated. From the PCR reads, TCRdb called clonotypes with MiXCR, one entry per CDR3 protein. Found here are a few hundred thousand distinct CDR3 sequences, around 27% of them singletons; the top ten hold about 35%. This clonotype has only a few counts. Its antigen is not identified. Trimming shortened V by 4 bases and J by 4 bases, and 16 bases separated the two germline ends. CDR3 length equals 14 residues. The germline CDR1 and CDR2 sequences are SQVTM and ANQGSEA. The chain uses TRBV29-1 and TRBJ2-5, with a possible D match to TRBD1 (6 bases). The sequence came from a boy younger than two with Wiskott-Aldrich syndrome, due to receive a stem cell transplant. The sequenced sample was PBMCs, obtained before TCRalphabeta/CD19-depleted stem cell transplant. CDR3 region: CSVVETGNSETQYF. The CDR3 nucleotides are TGCAGCGTTGTGGAGACAGGAAACTCAGAGACCCAGTACTTC. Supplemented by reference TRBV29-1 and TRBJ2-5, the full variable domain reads SAVISQKPSRDICQRGTSLTIQCQVDSQVTMMFWYRQQPGQSLTLIATANQGSEATYESGFVIDKFPISRPNLTFSTLTVSNMSPEDSSIYLCSVVETGNSETQYFGPGTRLLVL.